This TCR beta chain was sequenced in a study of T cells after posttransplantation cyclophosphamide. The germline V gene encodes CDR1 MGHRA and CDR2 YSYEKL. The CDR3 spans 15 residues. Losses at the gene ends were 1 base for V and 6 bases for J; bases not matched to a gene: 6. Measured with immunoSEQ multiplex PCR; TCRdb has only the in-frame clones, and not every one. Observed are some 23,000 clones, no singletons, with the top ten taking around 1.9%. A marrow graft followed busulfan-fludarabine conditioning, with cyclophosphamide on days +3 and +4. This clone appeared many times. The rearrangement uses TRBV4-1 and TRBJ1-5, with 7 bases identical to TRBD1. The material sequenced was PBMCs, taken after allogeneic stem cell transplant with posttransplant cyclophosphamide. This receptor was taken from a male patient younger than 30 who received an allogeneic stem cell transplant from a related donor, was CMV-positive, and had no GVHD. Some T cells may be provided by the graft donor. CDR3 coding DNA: TGCGCCAGCAGCCAAGGAAACAGGGGCGGTCAGCCCCAGCATTTT. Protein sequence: CASSQGNRGGQPQHF.